This T cell receptor (beta chain) originates from a study of T-cell memory formation after mild COVID-19. Across the whole study: The study found TCR clusters largely donor specific.

Germline lookup yields CDR1 LGHNA and CDR2 YSLEER. Trimming shortened V by 2 bases and J by 4 bases, and 23 bases separated the two germline ends. This CDR3 region has 18 residues. Whole-study findings and limits: Pre-infection memory harbored some responding clones, suggesting cross-reactive memory joined. Mainly CM and EM harbored the contracting CD4+ clones; mainly EMRA harbored the CD8+ ones.

One entry per CDR3 protein results from TCRdb running MiXCR on the 5' RACE reads. The sample has roughly 49,000 distinct CDR3 sequences, 25% to 35% seen once; the top ten hold around two fifths. In regard to this clonotype: Its specificity is unknown.

Sequencing used PBMCs or a T cell subset sorted from them (not recorded which). The source is a man between 18 and 29 years old who had mild COVID-19 (a few samples of this study predate the infection). Cell type and time point are not known. The rearrangement joins TRBV4-3 to TRBJ1-1; perhaps TRBD1 as D (5 bases). CDR3 sequence (DNA): TGCGCCAGCAGCCAAAAGCACGGGACGGGGCTATTTGGCACTGAAGCTTTCTTT. Translation gives CASSQKHGTGLFGTEAFF.